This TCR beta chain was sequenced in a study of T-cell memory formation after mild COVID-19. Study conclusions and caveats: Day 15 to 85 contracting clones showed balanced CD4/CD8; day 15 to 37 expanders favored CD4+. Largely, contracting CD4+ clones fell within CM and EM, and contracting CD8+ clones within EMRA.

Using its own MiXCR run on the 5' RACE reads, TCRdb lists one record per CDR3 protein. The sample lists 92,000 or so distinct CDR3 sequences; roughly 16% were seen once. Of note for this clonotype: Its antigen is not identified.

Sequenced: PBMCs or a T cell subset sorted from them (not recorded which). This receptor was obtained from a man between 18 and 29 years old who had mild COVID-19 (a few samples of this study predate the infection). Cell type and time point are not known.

CDR3 in DNA: TGCAGCGTTGAAGAAGTGGGATACCAAGAGACCCAGTACTTC. As protein: CSVEEVGYQETQYF. This chain links TRBV29-1 with TRBJ2-5; D gene unclear. The CDR3 is 14 residues long. V dropped 0 bases and J dropped 0 bases, with 8 bases sitting between them. Germline CDR1 reads SQVTM; CDR2 reads ANQGSEA.